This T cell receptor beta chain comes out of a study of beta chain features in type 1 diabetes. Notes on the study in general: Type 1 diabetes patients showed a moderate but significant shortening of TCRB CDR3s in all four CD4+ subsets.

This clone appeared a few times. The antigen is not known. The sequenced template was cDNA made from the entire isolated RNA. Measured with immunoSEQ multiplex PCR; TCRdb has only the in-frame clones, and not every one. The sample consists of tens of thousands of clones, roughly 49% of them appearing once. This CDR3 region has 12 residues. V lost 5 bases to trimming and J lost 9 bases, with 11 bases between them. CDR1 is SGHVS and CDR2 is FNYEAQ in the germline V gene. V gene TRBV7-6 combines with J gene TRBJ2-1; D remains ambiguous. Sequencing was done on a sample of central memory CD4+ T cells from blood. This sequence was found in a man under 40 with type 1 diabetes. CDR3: CASSRRVTEQFF. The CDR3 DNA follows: TGTGCCAGCAGCCGTCGGGTCACTGAGCAGTTCTTC.